The 2 T cell receptor beta chains below all came from one sample that was sequenced in a study of blood T cell repertoires in COVID-19. Data came from immunoSEQ multiplex PCR; TCRdb stores just in-frame clones and leaves some out. The profile shows 70,000 or so clones, roughly 80% of them singletons. Source material: peripheral blood. The receptor source for this set is a man in his sixties with COVID-19, enrolled during active disease.

V is TRBV11-3 and J is TRBJ2-2, with D maybe TRBD1 (5 bases). V was clipped by 1 base and J by 4 bases, with 7 bases between them. Germline values: CDR1 SGHNT, CDR2 YENEEA. The CDR3 covers 14 residues. For the CDR3, the DNA is TGTGCCAGCAGCTTAGGACAGCTCACCGGGGAGCTGTTTTTT. Translating it yields CASSLGQLTGELFF.

This clone showed up just once. The gene calls are TRBV11-2 and TRBJ2-3; 13 bases match TRBD2. The CDR3 is 16 residues long. Per germline, CDR1 SGHAT and CDR2 FQNNGV. With V trimmed by 5 bases and J by 5 bases, 7 bases remained unmatched. CDR3 sequence: CASSPFRTSGGDTQYF. The CDR3 DNA follows: TGTGCCAGCAGCCCCTTTAGGACTAGCGGGGGAGATACGCAGTATTTT.